This TCR beta chain was retrieved from a study of sequential checkpoint blockade in melanoma. Whole-study context: Patients were randomized 1:1 to nivolumab-then-ipilimumab or ipilimumab-then-nivolumab first-line.

Libraries were prepared by immunoSEQ multiplex PCR; TCRdb keeps only in-frame clonotypes and omits some of them. The table lists about 8,400 clones, roughly 90% of them singletons. Treatment denoted: randomized to nivolumab then ipilimumab (arm A) or the reverse (arm B). No patient had prior DNA-damaging chemotherapy. PBMC sorting kept live CD3+CD8+ cells without CD19 or CD56. Material: CD8+ T cells sorted from blood (inferred from file names), obtained from a patient given nivolumab and ipilimumab in sequence. This TCR was recovered from a human donor with melanoma.

CDR3 DNA: TGTGCCAGCAGCCACACAGGGTCTGGGGCCAACGTCCTGACTTTC. Translation: CASSHTGSGANVLTF. V is TRBV4-2 and J is TRBJ2-6; maybe TRBD1 (6 bases). This CDR3 spans 15 amino acids. Germline V gene lookup returns CDR1 LGHNA and CDR2 YNFKEQ. The V gene lost 3 bases and the J gene lost 1 base, with 7 bases spanning the gap.